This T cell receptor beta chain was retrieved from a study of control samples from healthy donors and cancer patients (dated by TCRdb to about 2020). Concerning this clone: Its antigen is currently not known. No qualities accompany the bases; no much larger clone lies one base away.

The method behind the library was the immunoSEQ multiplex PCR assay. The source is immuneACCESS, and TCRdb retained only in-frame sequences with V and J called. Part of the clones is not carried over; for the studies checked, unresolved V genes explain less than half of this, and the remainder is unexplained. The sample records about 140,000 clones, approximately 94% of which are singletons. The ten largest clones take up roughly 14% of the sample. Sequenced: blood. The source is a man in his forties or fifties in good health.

In nucleotides, the sequence is TGTGCCAGCAGTGGGGACAGGGGAAGGCGGAACACTGAAGCTTTCTTT. The encoded protein is CASSGDRGRRNTEAFF. The chain is made from TRBV2 and TRBJ1-1, with TRBD1 matching 10 junction bases. CDR1 SNHLY and CDR2 FYNNEI are derived from the germline V gene. Trimmed from V: 4 bases; trimmed from J: 1 base; junction bases lacking a gene match: 6. Its CDR3 holds 16 amino acids, cysteine through phenylalanine. The sequence is cut down to CDR3 DNA, 48 bases in frame from base 1.